A selection of T cell receptor beta chains follows, all from one sample in a study of response to subunit inactivated influenza vaccine. TCRdb called the RT-PCR reads again in MiXCR, with one record for every CDR3 protein. The data show over 450,000 distinct CDR3 sequences, with over 10% seen just once and less than 15% held by the top ten. Sequences were derived from PBMCs from blood, sampled about 40 days after vaccination. All receptors come from a man aged 45-60 years who received an inactivated influenza vaccine. Each CDR3 is given with its conserved first and last residue. D genes are given only for firm matches. Some rows mark clone size as missing; the rest say once, few, many or name a class of expanded clone.

d_call	clone_size	v_call	j_call	cdr3_aa	cdr3_nt
-	-	TRBV27	TRBJ1-4	CASMSAGGKQLFF	TGTGCCAGCATGAGTGCCGGGGGGAAACAACTGTTTTTT
-	many	TRBV9	TRBJ1-2	CASSVGITNYGYTF	TGTGCCAGCAGCGTAGGAATAACTAACTATGGCTACACCTTC
TRBD1	once	TRBV5-1	TRBJ2-5	CASSLGGQGSTETQYF	TGCGCCAGCAGCTTGGGTGGACAGGGGAGTACTGAGACCCAGTACTTC
-	-	TRBV12-3/TRBV12-4	TRBJ2-2	CASSFSSNTGELFF	TGTGCCAGCAGTTTCTCGTCGAACACCGGGGAGCTGTTTTTT
TRBD2	many	TRBV20-1	TRBJ2-1	CSARDRPGTSGRLNYNEQFF	TGCAGTGCTAGAGATAGGCCCGGGACTAGCGGGAGGCTCAACTACAATGAGCAGTTCTTC
-	many	TRBV7-8	TRBJ2-5	CASSLEEAVGMWETQYF	TGTGCCAGCAGCTTAGAAGAAGCGGTTGGAATGTGGGAGACCCAGTACTTC
TRBD1	many	TRBV20-1	TRBJ2-7	CSAPGQSSYEQYF	TGCAGTGCCCCGGGACAGTCCTCCTACGAGCAGTACTTC
TRBD2	-	TRBV3-1	TRBJ2-7	CASSQDRAGLAGVEQYF	TGTGCCAGCAGCCAAGATCGGGCAGGACTAGCGGGAGTCGAGCAGTACTTC
-	few	TRBV29-1	TRBJ1-1	CSVEVQGTDTEAFF	TGCAGCGTTGAGGTACAGGGAACGGACACTGAAGCTTTCTTT
-	-	TRBV29-1	TRBJ2-1	CSGSGPDGHEQFF	TGCAGCGGTTCGGGACCCGATGGCCATGAGCAGTTCTTC
-	few	TRBV5-1	TRBJ2-7	CASSLAGAGNEQYF	TGCGCCAGCAGCTTGGCCGGTGCGGGTAACGAGCAGTACTTC
TRBD2	-	TRBV5-1	TRBJ2-3	CASRSRLATDTQYF	TGCGCCAGCCGATCTCGACTAGCAACAGATACGCAGTATTTT
-	-	TRBV7-2	TRBJ2-3	CASSRKGLAVSTDTQYF	TGTGCCAGCAGCCGAAAAGGGCTAGCAGTTAGCACAGATACGCAGTATTTT
-	-	TRBV6-5	TRBJ2-7	CASSYMGQGHYEQYF	TGTGCCAGCAGTTACATGGGCCAGGGACACTACGAGCAGTACTTC
-	few	TRBV6-5	TRBJ1-1	CASSYGATGMGEAFF	TGTGCCAGCAGTTACGGGGCAACAGGGATGGGGGAAGCTTTCTTT
-	-	TRBV15	TRBJ2-5	CATSRDEGPWQETQYF	TGTGCCACCAGCAGAGATGAGGGACCGTGGCAAGAGACCCAGTACTTC
TRBD2	many	TRBV10-3	TRBJ2-3	CATRGSWDTQYF	TGTGCCACGCGCGGGAGCTGGGATACGCAGTATTTT
TRBD1	few	TRBV5-1	TRBJ2-6	CASSFRTGLDGANVLTF	TGCGCCAGCAGCTTTCGGACAGGGTTAGATGGGGCCAACGTCCTGACTTTC
-	few	TRBV5-1	TRBJ2-2	CASSALPQDGTGELFF	TGCGCCAGCAGCGCCCTCCCCCAGGACGGCACCGGGGAGCTGTTTTTT
TRBD2	few	TRBV6-1	TRBJ2-7	CASSTFGAGGLYEQYF	TGTGCCAGCAGTACGTTCGGAGCGGGAGGGCTTTACGAGCAGTACTTC
TRBD2	-	TRBV12-3/TRBV12-4	TRBJ2-2	CASSWAGGTTGELFF	TGTGCCAGCAGTTGGGCGGGGGGAACTACCGGGGAGCTGTTTTTT
-	few	TRBV11-2	TRBJ1-1	CASSIQNTEAFF	TGTGCCAGCAGCATCCAGAACACTGAAGCTTTCTTT
-	few	TRBV6-2/TRBV6-3	TRBJ2-5	CASRLSGETQYF	TGTGCCAGCAGACTCAGCGGAGAGACCCAGTACTTC
-	few	TRBV12-3/TRBV12-4	TRBJ1-1	CASSLVGAHTEAFF	TGTGCCAGCAGTTTAGTGGGAGCGCACACTGAAGCTTTCTTT
TRBD1	-	TRBV7-2	TRBJ1-2	CASSPGTGLIYGYTF	TGTGCCAGCAGCCCAGGGACAGGCCTGATCTATGGCTACACCTTC
-	few	TRBV5-4	TRBJ2-1	CASSLSGGRYNEQFF	TGTGCCAGCAGCTTGAGTGGGGGACGTTACAATGAGCAGTTCTTC
TRBD2	-	TRBV12-3/TRBV12-4	TRBJ2-1	CASIHSGRTYNEQFF	TGTGCCAGCATTCATAGCGGGAGGACCTACAATGAGCAGTTCTTC
TRBD2	few	TRBV12-3/TRBV12-4	TRBJ2-1	CASYSSGGADEQFF	TGTGCCAGCTACTCTAGCGGGGGGGCCGATGAGCAGTTCTTC
-	-	TRBV7-9	TRBJ2-3	CASSSSIDTQYF	TGTGCCAGCAGCTCCTCGATAGATACGCAGTATTTT
-	-	TRBV20-1	TRBJ1-1	CSARAAHTEAFF	TGCAGTGCTAGGGCTGCGCACACTGAAGCTTTCTTT
TRBD1	-	TRBV14	TRBJ1-2	CASSQTGQYYGYTF	TGTGCCAGCAGCCAAACGGGACAGTACTATGGCTACACCTTC
-	few	TRBV4-3	TRBJ2-1	CASSQGYEGDEQFF	TGCGCCAGCAGCCAAGGGTACGAGGGAGATGAGCAGTTCTTC
-	few	TRBV5-1	TRBJ1-5	CASSFGGQSQPQHF	TGCGCCAGCAGCTTCGGAGGACAGAGTCAGCCCCAGCATTTT
TRBD1	-	TRBV12-3/TRBV12-4	TRBJ2-7	CASSLNRGGEQYF	TGTGCCAGCAGTTTAAACAGGGGCGGCGAGCAGTACTTC
TRBD1	many	TRBV12-3/TRBV12-4	TRBJ2-1	CASSRQGASYNEQFF	TGTGCCAGCAGCCGGCAGGGGGCCTCCTACAATGAGCAGTTCTTC
-	-	TRBV6-2/TRBV6-3	TRBJ2-7	CASSYAQGTYEQYF	TGTGCCAGCAGTTACGCCCAGGGTACCTACGAGCAGTACTTC
TRBD1	many	TRBV7-7	TRBJ2-1	CASSLNYRGEQFF	TGTGCCAGCAGCTTGAACTACAGGGGAGAGCAGTTCTTC
TRBD1	few	TRBV7-8	TRBJ2-7	CASRVGTGSYEQYF	TGTGCCAGCAGGGTGGGGACAGGCTCCTACGAGCAGTACTTC
-	-	TRBV4-3	TRBJ2-4	CASSQGVAETNIQYF	TGCGCCAGCAGCCAAGGAGTTGCTGAGACAAACATTCAGTACTTC
TRBD1	-	TRBV5-1	TRBJ2-1	CASRATLGQEYNEQFF	TGCGCCAGCCGTGCTACCTTGGGACAGGAGTACAATGAGCAGTTCTTC
TRBD1	few	TRBV7-9	TRBJ2-3	CASSFSDRVKDTQYF	TGTGCCAGCAGCTTCTCGGACAGGGTAAAAGATACGCAGTATTTT
-	many	TRBV29-1	TRBJ2-7	CSGQGQFGEQYF	TGCAGCGGGCAGGGGCAATTTGGGGAGCAGTACTTC
-	-	TRBV6-2/TRBV6-3	TRBJ2-2	CASSYFTGNTGELFF	TGTGCCAGCAGTTACTTCACAGGGAACACCGGGGAGCTGTTTTTT
TRBD2	-	TRBV2	TRBJ2-1	CASSPQRELNEQFF	TGTGCCAGCTCTCCCCAGCGGGAGTTAAATGAGCAGTTCTTC
TRBD2	few	TRBV12-5	TRBJ2-1	CASGLELGGVYNEQFF	TGTGCTAGTGGTTTGGAACTCGGGGGGGTGTACAATGAGCAGTTCTTC
-	-	TRBV24-1	TRBJ1-1	CATLPLGAFF	TGTGCCACCCTCCCCCTCGGAGCTTTCTTT
TRBD1	-	TRBV20-1	TRBJ2-1	CSARPWTGVNEQFF	TGCAGTGCTAGACCCTGGACAGGTGTCAATGAGCAGTTCTTC
-	few	TRBV27	TRBJ1-1	CASSLNVARNTEAFF	TGTGCCAGCAGCCTCAACGTCGCCAGGAACACTGAAGCTTTCTTT
-	-	TRBV10-3	TRBJ2-7	CAISNRGDTEQYF	TGTGCCATCAGCAATAGGGGGGACACAGAGCAGTACTTC
-	few	TRBV5-1	TRBJ1-2	CASSSGPRKDGGYTF	TGCGCCAGCAGCTCAGGACCACGGAAAGATGGTGGCTACACCTTC
-	-	TRBV28	TRBJ2-4	CASSLTKNIQYF	TGTGCCAGCAGTTTAACCAAAAACATTCAGTACTTC
-	many	TRBV3-1	TRBJ2-1	CASSLRGINEQFF	TGTGCCAGCAGCCTCAGGGGAATCAATGAGCAGTTCTTC
-	few	TRBV28	TRBJ1-2	CASSLSARDYGYTF	TGTGCCAGCAGTCTATCTGCGCGGGACTATGGCTACACCTTC
-	-	TRBV6-5	TRBJ2-5	CASEGQETQYF	TGTGCCAGCGAGGGCCAAGAGACCCAGTACTTC
-	few	TRBV6-4	TRBJ2-2	CASSLEGGTNTGELFF	TGTGCCAGCAGTCTAGAGGGGGGGACGAACACCGGGGAGCTGTTTTTT
TRBD2	-	TRBV6-1	TRBJ2-7	CATQGLAGPYEQYF	TGTGCCACCCAAGGACTAGCGGGACCCTACGAGCAGTACTTC